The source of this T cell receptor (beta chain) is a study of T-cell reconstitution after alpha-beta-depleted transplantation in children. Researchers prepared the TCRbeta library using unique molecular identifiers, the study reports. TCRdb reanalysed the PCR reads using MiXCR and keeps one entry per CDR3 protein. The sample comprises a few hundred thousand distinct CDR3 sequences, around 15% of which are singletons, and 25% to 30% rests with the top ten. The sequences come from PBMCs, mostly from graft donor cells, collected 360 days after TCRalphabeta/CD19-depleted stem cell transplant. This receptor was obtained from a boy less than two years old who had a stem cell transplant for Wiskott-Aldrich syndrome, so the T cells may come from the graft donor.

The CDR3 is CASSKGQAFNTGELFF. The CDR3 region has the DNA TGTGCCAGCAGCAAAGGACAGGCTTTTAACACCGGGGAGCTGTTTTTT. The chain uses TRBV12-3 or TRBV12-4 and TRBJ2-2; 7 bases match TRBD1. The V gene end was trimmed by 6 bases and the J gene end by 2 bases; junction bases not matched to a gene: 9. The CDR3 consists of 16 residues.